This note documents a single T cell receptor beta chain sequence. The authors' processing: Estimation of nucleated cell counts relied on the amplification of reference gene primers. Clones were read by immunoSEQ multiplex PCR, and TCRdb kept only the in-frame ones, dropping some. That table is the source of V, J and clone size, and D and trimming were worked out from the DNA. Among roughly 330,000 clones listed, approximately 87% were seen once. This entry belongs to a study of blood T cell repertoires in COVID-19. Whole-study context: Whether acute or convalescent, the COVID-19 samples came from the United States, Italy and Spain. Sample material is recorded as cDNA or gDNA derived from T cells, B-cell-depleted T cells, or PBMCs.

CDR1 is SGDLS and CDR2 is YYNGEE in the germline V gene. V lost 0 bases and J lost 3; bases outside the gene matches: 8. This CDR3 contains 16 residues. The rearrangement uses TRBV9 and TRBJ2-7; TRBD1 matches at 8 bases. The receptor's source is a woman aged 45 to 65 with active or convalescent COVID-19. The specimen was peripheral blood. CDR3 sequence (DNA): TGTGCCAGCAGCGTAGGGGGGACAGGACGAGGCTACGAGCAGTACTTC. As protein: CASSVGGTGRGYEQYF.